This T cell receptor beta chain was profiled in a study of blood T cell repertoires in COVID-19. Assay used: immunoSEQ multiplex PCR; TCRdb lists only in-frame clones, some missing. The repertoire has approximately 200,000 clones, 70% to 90% of them found once; the top ten carry around 4%. The V end lost 6 bases, the J end lost 1 base, and 10 bases lay between the germline ends. Looked up from germline, CDR1 is SNHLY and CDR2 is FYNNEI. There are 14 residues in the CDR3. The specimen was peripheral blood. The clonotype comes from a woman younger than 45 with acute or convalescent COVID-19. The genes are TRBV2 and TRBJ1-5; the D gene is possibly TRBD1 (5 bases). CDR3 DNA sequence: TGTGCCAGCAGGCCAGGGATCAGCAATCAGCCCCAGCATTTT. It specifies CASRPGISNQPQHF.